This T cell receptor (beta chain) was obtained from a study of regulatory T cells in long-lasting Graves disease. The wider study: Those with persistent Graves' disease had received antithyroid drugs for over 5 years with positive TSH receptor antibodies. Findings of the study overall: The persistent group shared about 2,600 public clonotypes, more than the approximately 970 shared by new patients.

Sample time point: persistent/refractory GD, antithyroid drugs over 5 years with positive TRAb. PBMC-derived RNA was used for the TCR library. Arm-PCR with iRepertoire HTBI primers amplified the CDR3 regions for these TCR beta libraries. Original methodology: The identification of 60 or so TRBV and roughly 14 TRBJ segments was made across samples. One entry per CDR3 protein, called by TCRdb with MiXCR from the multiplex PCR reads. What appears here as the V and J calls and clone size reflects TCRdb's work, not the paper's. Of 300,000 to 350,000 distinct CDR3 sequences in the sample, about 20% were seen once. This clonotype was counted ten times or more. Its antigen is not identified. Specimen: peripheral blood mononuclear cells (PBMCs), collected when the disease was refractory, from a patient treated with antithyroid drugs. The sequence was collected from a female donor with Graves disease.

CDR3 sequence reads: CATSRDWSQQGGVGELFF. The DNA of the CDR3 is TGTGCCACCAGCAGAGATTGGTCTCAACAAGGGGGCGTCGGGGAGCTGTTTTTT. The chain links TRBV15 to TRBJ2-2, with TRBD1 identical over 7 bases. The CDR3 length is 18 residues. V lost 0 bases to trimming and J lost 7 bases; unmatched junction nucleotides: 14. Germline CDR1 reads LNHNV; CDR2 reads YYDKDF (reference sequence).